These 13 T cell receptor beta chains came from one sample sequenced in a study of T-cell reconstitution after alpha-beta-depleted transplantation in children (dated by TCRdb to about 2016). Antigens of these TCRs are unknown. To prepare the library, PCR was applied. This sample was sequenced with an Illumina HiSeq 2500. Molecular barcoding was employed in the preparation of TCR libraries, with unique molecular identifiers being used to normalize TCRbeta repertoire quantification. TCRdb passed the public sequencing reads through fastp at Q25 and MiXCR, retaining productive beta sequences. CDR3 protein duplicates are merged, each entry listing the most common genes and DNA. The sample table contains some 300,000 distinct CDR3 sequences; only one count was recorded for roughly 7.8% of them. The ten biggest clones cover about 9.3% of the sample. Taken with the paper, the label for treatment or condition translates to: allogeneic hematopoietic cell transplantation with graft depleted of TCRalphabeta T cells and CD19 B cells.

Broader findings and caveats from the paper: The frequencies of hyperexpanded clones fell over the following months, and after one year, T-cell counts and TCRbeta diversity were mostly attributed to newly produced T cells.

The sequencing here drew on peripheral blood, taken 360 days after TCRalphabeta/CD19-depleted stem cell transplant. The receptor source for this set is a female patient under 10 years old who had a stem cell transplant for Fanconi anemia, so the T cells may come from the graft donor.

This clonotype was observed many times. J is TRBJ1-1 and V is TRBV6-1; D not resolved. The germline gives CDR1 MNHNS, CDR2 SASEGT. The CDR3 extends over 13 amino acids. Trimming pared 4 bases from V and 2 bases from J, leaving 8 bases between. The DNA of the CDR3 is TGTGCCAGCAGTGGATGGGGAAACACTGAAGCTTTCTTT. Translated: CASSGWGNTEAFF.

This clonotype was picked up many times. V gene TRBV20-1 combines with J gene TRBJ2-5; D is ambiguous. CDR1 is DFQATT and CDR2 is SNEGSKA in the germline V gene (reference sequence). There are 15 residues in the CDR3. V was pared by 1 base and J by 2 bases, with 14 bases between. CDR3 nucleotide sequence: TGCAGTGCTAGAGCTCTCTACTCAAGTCAAGAGACCCAGTACTTC. This encodes CSARALYSSQETQYF.

The sample holds many counts of this clonotype. The chain uses TRBV12-3 or TRBV12-4 and TRBJ1-1; D remains unclear. The CDR3 has 14 residues. Between the trimmed V and J ends, which lost 1 base and 3 bases, there was a span of 9 bases. CDR3 sequence (DNA): TGTGCCAGCAGTTTAGTGGAAGTGGACACTGAAGCTTTCTTT. It yields the protein CASSLVEVDTEAFF.

This clonotype turned up a few times. The J gene is TRBJ2-5, the V gene TRBV20-1; 8 nucleotides line up with TRBD2. Losses at the gene ends were 5 bases for V and 1 base for J; bases not matched to a gene: 12. Germline-derived CDR1 and CDR2 are DFQATT and SNEGSKA (reference sequence). The CDR3 runs to 16 residues. The CDR3 protein is CSAPPPAGGPQETQYF. The CDR3 nucleotides read TGCAGTGCTCCCCCCCCCGCGGGGGGACCCCAAGAGACCCAGTACTTC.

This chain links TRBV6-5 with TRBJ2-7; a possible D gene is TRBD1 (6 bases). V was shortened by 6 bases and J by 4 bases, with 10 bases between the two germline ends. Germline CDR1 reads MNHEY; CDR2 reads SVGAGI. This CDR3 contains 12 residues. The CDR3 sequence is CASRGQWYEQYF. The CDR3 bases are TGTGCCAGCAGAGGACAGTGGTACGAGCAGTACTTC.

The chain couples TRBV11-2 to TRBJ1-2, with D uncertain. V lost 0 bases to trimming and J lost 4 bases, with 9 bases between them. CDR3 length: 14 amino acids. The germline gives CDR1 SGHAT, CDR2 FQNNGV. CDR3 DNA sequence: TGTGCCAGCAGCTTAGATCCCACAGTCTATGGCTACACCTTC. Its protein is CASSLDPTVYGYTF. Based on the CDR3 plus reference TRBV11-2 and TRBJ1-2, the full variable domain is EAGVAQSPRYKIIEKRQSVAFWCNPISGHATLYWYQQILGQGPKLLIQFQNNGVVDDSQLPKDRFSAERLKGVDSTLKIQPAKLEDSAVYLCASSLDPTVYGYTFGSGTRLTVV.

This clonotype appeared many times. This rearrangement joins TRBV5-1 to TRBJ2-5; D possibly corresponds to TRBD2 (5 bases). The CDR3 contains 14 residues. The V end was cut by 2 bases, the J end by 4 bases, with 12 bases between. The germline gives CDR1 SGHRS, CDR2 YFSETQ. CDR3 region: CASSLGLRAETQYF. In DNA form, the CDR3 reads TGCGCCAGCAGCTTAGGACTTCGGGCAGAGACCCAGTACTTC.

This clonotype occurred a few times. The chain carries TRBV15 and TRBJ1-2; D call uncertain. V was cut by 0 bases and J by 7 bases, with 12 bases left in between. Germline V gives CDR1 LNHNV, CDR2 YYDKDF (reference sequence). CDR3 length: 14 residues. In DNA, the CDR3 is TGTGCCACCAGCAGAGATTCTGGGTATATTGGCTACACCTTC. Translation gives CATSRDSGYIGYTF.

This clonotype came up many times. V usage is TRBV29-1 and J usage is TRBJ2-1; 7 bases fit TRBD2. V lost 1 base and J lost 0; bases outside the gene matches: 9. The CDR3 totals 17 residues. Germline V CDR1 and CDR2: SQVTM, ANQGSEA. The CDR3 loop is CSVEGLAEPVSYNEQFF. The DNA of the CDR3 is TGCAGCGTTGAAGGTCTAGCGGAGCCAGTCTCCTACAATGAGCAGTTCTTC.

The table lists this clonotype with a few counts. The chain links TRBV6-1 to TRBJ2-7; 13 nucleotides line up with TRBD2. This CDR3 is 17 amino acids long. V dropped 6 bases and J dropped 0; count of bases not matched to a gene: 8. Germline V gives CDR1 MNHNS, CDR2 SASEGT. The CDR3 spells CASSGLAGVLSSYEQYF. DNA of the CDR3: TGTGCCAGCAGCGGACTAGCGGGAGTCTTGAGCTCCTACGAGCAGTACTTC.

This clonotype was picked up a small number of times. DNA of the CDR3: TGTGCCAGCAGCTTCTCGTCTGCTGGTGGACTAGCAGACGAGCAGTACGTC. Its protein is CASSFSSAGGLADEQYV. The genes are TRBV7-8 and TRBJ2-7, with 8 bases aligning to TRBD2. The CDR3 runs 17 residues. Germline V gives CDR1 SGHVS, CDR2 FQNEAQ. The junction had 15 bases not matched to a gene; V was cut back by 3 bases and J by 5 bases.

This rearrangement joins TRBV7-2 to TRBJ2-7; no clear D gene. V gave up 2 bases and J gave up 4 bases, with 15 bases separating them. Germline V gene data show CDR1 as SGHTA and CDR2 as FQGNSA. The CDR3 runs to 15 residues. As DNA, the CDR3 is TGTGCCAGCAGCTTATCCTCTTGGAATTTTTACGAGCAGTACTTC. Protein sequence: CASSLSSWNFYEQYF.

CDR3 protein: CASSVDPRGAGGTQTPLHF. CDR3 in DNA: TGTGCCAGCAGCGTAGACCCCCGCGGGGCAGGGGGCACCCAAACACCCCTCCACTTT. This rearrangement joins TRBV9 to TRBJ1-6, with 8 bases aligning to TRBD1. Trimming at V came to 0 bases and at J to 11 bases, leaving 19 bases not matched to a gene. There are 19 residues in the CDR3. Germline-derived CDR1 and CDR2 are SGDLS and YYNGEE.